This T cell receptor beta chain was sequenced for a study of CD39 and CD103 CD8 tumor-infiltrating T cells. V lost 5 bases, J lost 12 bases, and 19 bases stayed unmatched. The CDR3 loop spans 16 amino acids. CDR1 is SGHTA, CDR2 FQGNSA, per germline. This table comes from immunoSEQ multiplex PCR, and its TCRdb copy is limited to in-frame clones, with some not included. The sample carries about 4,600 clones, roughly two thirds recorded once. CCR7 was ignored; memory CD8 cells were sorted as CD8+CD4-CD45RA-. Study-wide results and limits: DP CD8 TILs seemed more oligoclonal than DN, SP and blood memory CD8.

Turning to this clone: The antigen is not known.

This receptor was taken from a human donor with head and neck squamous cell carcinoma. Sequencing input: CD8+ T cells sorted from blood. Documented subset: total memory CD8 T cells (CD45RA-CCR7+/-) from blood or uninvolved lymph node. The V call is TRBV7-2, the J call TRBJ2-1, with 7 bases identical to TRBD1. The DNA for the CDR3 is TGTGCCAGCAGCCTAAATAAGGGGGCGGGCGGAATGGGGCAGTTCTTC. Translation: CASSLNKGAGGMGQFF.